A single sample gave rise to the 15 T cell receptor beta chains below, sequenced in a study of human T cells and chemical hapten exposure. The time point was: healthy volunteer bleed at 6 weeks. Blood, whole and unfractionated, served as the source for total RNA extraction. TCRdb itself ran the RACE reads through MiXCR, one entry per CDR3 protein. The sample lists 65,000 or so distinct CDR3 sequences, about 6% occurring once. Sequencing used whole blood. The receptors derive from a female donor in good health. Some clones in this sample may be carry-over from other donors' samples.

This clonotype was recorded at least ten times. The chain joins TRBV9 to TRBJ1-5; D might be TRBD1 (5 bases). From germline, CDR1 is SGDLS and CDR2 YYNGEE. The CDR3 covers 13 residues. Trimming removed 3 bases at V and 3 bases at J, with 7 bases between. CDR3 DNA sequence: TGTGCCAGCAGCGCGACAGACAATCAGCCCCAGCATTTT. It specifies CASSATDNQPQHF.

This clonotype occurred many times. The chain combines TRBV2 with TRBJ2-3; D unresolved. Germline lookup yields CDR1 SNHLY and CDR2 FYNNEI. With 8 bases removed from V and 5 bases from J, the gap between germline ends came to 17 bases. The length of the CDR3 is 14 residues. In nucleotides, the CDR3 is TGTGCCAGCGTGGGTAGATCCCGCGGAGATACGCAGTATTTT. It codes for CASVGRSRGDTQYF.

The table lists this clonotype with many counts. The chain carries TRBV7-8 and TRBJ2-7; 9 bases are shared with TRBD2. V trimming: 1 base; J trimming: 5 bases; junction bases outside the gene matches: 6. Germline assignment: CDR1 SGHVS and CDR2 FQNEAQ. The CDR3 has 15 residues. In nucleotides, the CDR3 is TGTGCCAGCAGCTTAGTATTAGCGGGAGTCCACGAGCAGTACTTC. It yields the protein CASSLVLAGVHEQYF.

A few counts support this clonotype. The chain employs TRBV20-1 and TRBJ2-7; no definite D call. Per the germline V gene, CDR1 is DFQATT and CDR2 is SNEGSKA (reference sequence). Trimming pared 2 bases from V and 6 bases from J, leaving 8 bases between. The CDR3 has 11 residues. DNA of the CDR3: TGCAGTGCTAGACTTTACCCCGAGCAGTACTTC. Translated, it gives CSARLYPEQYF.

This clonotype was recorded at least ten times. The rearrangement uses TRBV6-5 and TRBJ2-5; 7 bases are a match to TRBD2. V lost 0 bases to trimming and J lost 4 bases; unmatched junction nucleotides: 2. CDR3 length equals 14 residues. Germline V gives CDR1 MNHEY, CDR2 SVGAGI. CDR3 nucleotide sequence: TGTGCCAGCAGTTACTCGAGGGAGGGAGAGACCCAGTACTTC. This encodes CASSYSREGETQYF.

This clonotype appeared a few times. The V gene is TRBV29-1, the J gene TRBJ2-5, with 12 bases matching TRBD2. The CDR3 runs to 15 residues. Germline V gene lookup returns CDR1 SQVTM and CDR2 ANQGSEA. The V gene end was trimmed by 5 bases and the J gene end by 5 bases; junction bases not matched to a gene: 9. Here the CDR3 DNA reads TGCAGCGTTACGAGGACTAGCGGGATGTTCGAGACCCAGTACTTC. Translated, it gives CSVTRTSGMFETQYF. Variable domain in full (rest from reference TRBV29-1 and TRBJ2-5): SAVISQKPSRDICQRGTSLTIQCQVDSQVTMMFWYRQQPGQSLTLIATANQGSEATYESGFVIDKFPISRPNLTFSTLTVSNMSPEDSSIYLCSVTRTSGMFETQYFGPGTRLLVL.

This clonotype has ten or more counts. The chain has TRBV28 and TRBJ2-2, with D tentatively TRBD1 (6 bases). V was pared by 2 bases and J by 4 bases, with 11 bases between. The germline CDR1 and CDR2 sequences are MDHEN and SYDVKM. The CDR3 runs to 15 residues. CDR3 amino acids: CASSLRTVVTGELFF. For the CDR3, the DNA is TGTGCCAGCAGTTTAAGGACAGTCGTCACCGGGGAGCTGTTTTTT. The full variable domain, its missing parts supplied by reference TRBV28 and TRBJ2-2, is DVKVTQSSRYLVKRTGEKVFLECVQDMDHENMFWYRQDPGLGLRLIYFSYDVKMKEKGDIPEGYSVSREKKERFSLILESASTNQTSMYLCASSLRTVVTGELFFGEGSRLTVL.

The gene calls are TRBV7-2 and TRBJ1-2; no clear D. Trimming stripped 1 base from V and 5 bases from J, with 11 bases between. The germline CDR1 and CDR2 sequences are SGHTA and FQGNSA. The CDR3 loop spans 14 amino acids. The CDR3 DNA reads as TGTGCCAGCAGCTTAGAAGGTCGGCCGTATGGCTACACCTTC. Its protein is CASSLEGRPYGYTF.

This clonotype came up a few times. The chain carries TRBV28 and TRBJ2-3, with D tentatively TRBD2 (6 bases). Germline-derived CDR1 and CDR2 are MDHEN and SYDVKM. Trimming removed 6 bases at V and 5 bases at J, with 21 bases between. The CDR3 is made up of 16 amino acids. As DNA, the CDR3 is TGTGCCAGCAGCCCCGTAGGACTATCTCCTGGAGATACGCAGTATTTT. Its protein is CASSPVGLSPGDTQYF.

The J gene is TRBJ2-7, the V gene TRBV27, with D possibly matching TRBD1 (5 bases). V shed 8 bases and J shed 0 bases, with 14 bases lying between them. The CDR3 has 14 residues. CDR1 is MNHEY and CDR2 is SMNVEV in the germline V gene (reference sequence). The CDR3 sequence is CASRGLGASYEQYF. The CDR3 nucleotides read TGTGCCAGCCGTGGTTTAGGGGCCTCCTACGAGCAGTACTTC.

The V call is TRBV29-1, the J call TRBJ2-6; D might be TRBD2 (5 bases). The V end was cut by 6 bases, the J end by 4 bases, with 22 bases between. From germline, CDR1 is SQVTM and CDR2 ANQGSEA. CDR3 length: 17 amino acids. CDR3 sequence reads: CSVLPGKGKAGANVLTF. The CDR3 DNA reads as TGCAGCGTCCTTCCGGGAAAGGGCAAAGCAGGGGCCAACGTCCTGACTTTC.

This clonotype was found many times. The chain combines TRBV9 with TRBJ1-1, with 7 positions matching TRBD1. V shed 3 bases, J shed 12 bases, and the junction held 14 bases outside the gene matches. The CDR3 length is 14 residues. Germline V gene lookup returns CDR1 SGDLS and CDR2 YYNGEE. The CDR3 spells CASSALTGTEGSFF. In DNA, the CDR3 is TGTGCCAGCAGCGCCTTAACCGGGACAGAGGGTTCTTTCTTT.

A few counts support this clonotype. The gene calls are TRBV4-3 and TRBJ2-2; 7 nucleotides match TRBD2. V shed 3 bases, J shed 4 bases, and the junction held 11 bases outside the gene matches. Germline CDR1 LGHNA, CDR2 YSLEER. This CDR3 spans 17 amino acids. CDR3 sequence reads: CASSQGRGRRATGELFF. CDR3 nucleotides: TGCGCCAGCAGCCAGGGACGCGGGAGACGGGCCACCGGGGAGCTGTTTTTT.

This clonotype has ten or more counts. This chain connects TRBV6-2 or TRBV6-3 to TRBJ2-3, with D perhaps given as TRBD1 or TRBD2 (5 bases each). The CDR3 consists of 18 residues. V shed 0 bases and J shed 0 bases, with 16 bases lying between them. Looked up from germline, CDR1 is MNHEY and CDR2 is SVGEGT. CDR3 region: CASSYSSGSGPSTDTQYF. The CDR3 DNA sequence: TGTGCCAGCAGTTACTCGAGTGGATCGGGGCCTAGCACAGATACGCAGTATTTT.

This clonotype has a count of ten or more. At one boundary the junction diverges from the germline segment, which might be a read error. The V call is TRBV7-7, the J call TRBJ2-7; either TRBD1 or TRBD2 may supply D (5 bases each). The germline V gene encodes CDR1 SSHAT and CDR2 FNYEAQ (reference sequence). The CDR3 has 14 residues. Here the CDR3 reads CASSPGTASDEQYF. The CDR3 nucleotides read TGTGCTAGCAGCCCCGGGACCGCCAGCGATGAGCAGTACTTC.